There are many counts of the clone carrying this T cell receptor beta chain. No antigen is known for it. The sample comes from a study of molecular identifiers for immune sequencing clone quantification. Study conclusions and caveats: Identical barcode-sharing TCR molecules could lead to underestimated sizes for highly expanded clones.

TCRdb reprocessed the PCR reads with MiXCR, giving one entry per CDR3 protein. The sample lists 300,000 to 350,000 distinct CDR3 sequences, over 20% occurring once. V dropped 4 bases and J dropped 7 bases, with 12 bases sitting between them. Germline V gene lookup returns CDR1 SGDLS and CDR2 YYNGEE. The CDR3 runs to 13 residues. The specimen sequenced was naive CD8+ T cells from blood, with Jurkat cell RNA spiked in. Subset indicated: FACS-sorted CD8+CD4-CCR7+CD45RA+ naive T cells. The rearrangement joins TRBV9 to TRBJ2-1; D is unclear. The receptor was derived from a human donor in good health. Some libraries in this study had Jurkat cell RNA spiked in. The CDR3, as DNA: TGTGCCAGCAGCCCACAGATGAGGAATGAGCAGTTCTTC. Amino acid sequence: CASSPQMRNEQFF.